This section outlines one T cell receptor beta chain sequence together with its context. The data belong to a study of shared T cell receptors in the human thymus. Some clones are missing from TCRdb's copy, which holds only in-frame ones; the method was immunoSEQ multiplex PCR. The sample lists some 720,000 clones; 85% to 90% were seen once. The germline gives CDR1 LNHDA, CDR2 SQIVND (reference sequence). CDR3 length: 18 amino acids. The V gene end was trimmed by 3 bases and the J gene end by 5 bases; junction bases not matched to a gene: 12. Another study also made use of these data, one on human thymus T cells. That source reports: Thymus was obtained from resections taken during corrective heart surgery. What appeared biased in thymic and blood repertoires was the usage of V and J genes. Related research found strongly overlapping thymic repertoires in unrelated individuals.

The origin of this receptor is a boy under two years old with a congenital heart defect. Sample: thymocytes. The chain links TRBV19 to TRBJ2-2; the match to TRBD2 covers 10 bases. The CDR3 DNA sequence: TGTGCCAGTAGTATTGGGCTAGCGGGAGTGTCCAGGACCGGGGAGCTGTTTTTT. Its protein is CASSIGLAGVSRTGELFF.